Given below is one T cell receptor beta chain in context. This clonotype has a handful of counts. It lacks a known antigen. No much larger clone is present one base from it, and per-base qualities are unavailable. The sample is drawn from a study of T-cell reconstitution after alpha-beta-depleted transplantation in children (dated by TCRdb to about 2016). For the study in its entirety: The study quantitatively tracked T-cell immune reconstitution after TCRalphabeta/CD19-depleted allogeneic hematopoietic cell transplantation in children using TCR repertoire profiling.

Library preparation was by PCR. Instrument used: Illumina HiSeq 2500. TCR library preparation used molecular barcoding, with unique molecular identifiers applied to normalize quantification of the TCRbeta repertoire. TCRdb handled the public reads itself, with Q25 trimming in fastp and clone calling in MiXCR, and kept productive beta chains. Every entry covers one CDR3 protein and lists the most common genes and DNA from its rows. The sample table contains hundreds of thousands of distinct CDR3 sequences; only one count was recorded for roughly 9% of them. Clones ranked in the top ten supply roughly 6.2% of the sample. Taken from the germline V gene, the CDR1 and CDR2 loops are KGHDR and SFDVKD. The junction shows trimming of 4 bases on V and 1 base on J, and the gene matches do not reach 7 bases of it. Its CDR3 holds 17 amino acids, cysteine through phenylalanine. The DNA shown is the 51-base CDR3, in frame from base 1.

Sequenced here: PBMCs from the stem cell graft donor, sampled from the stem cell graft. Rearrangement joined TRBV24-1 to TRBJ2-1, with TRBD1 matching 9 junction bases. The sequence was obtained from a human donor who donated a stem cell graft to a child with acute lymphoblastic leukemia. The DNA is TGTGCCACCAGTGAGTGGGACAGGGTGGGGTCCTACAATGAGCAGTTCTTC. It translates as CATSEWDRVGSYNEQFF.